This T cell receptor beta chain was found in a study of T cells expressing NK-cell markers. Study in general: Sorted CD3+CD56-NKG2C+, CD3+CD56+NKG2C- and CD3+CD56+NKG2C+ T cells were the source of the TCR beta repertoires.

Germline assignment: CDR1 DFQATT and CDR2 SNEGSKA (reference sequence). The CDR3 is 13 amino acids. TCRdb reworked the 5' RACE reads into one entry per CDR3 protein, no DNA. The data show 500,000 to 700,000 distinct CDR3 sequences, and the top ten clones hold less than 4.5%. The chain joins TRBV20-1 to TRBJ2-1; no DNA is available, so the TRBD2 call from TCRdb remains unchecked. The TCR was taken from a man aged 18-30 years in good health. Sequencing used blood T cells: a sorted CD56 or NKG2C T cell subset, CD4+ or CD8+ T cells, or bulk PBMC T cells (not recorded which). The CDR3 loop is CSASGRSLGEQFF.